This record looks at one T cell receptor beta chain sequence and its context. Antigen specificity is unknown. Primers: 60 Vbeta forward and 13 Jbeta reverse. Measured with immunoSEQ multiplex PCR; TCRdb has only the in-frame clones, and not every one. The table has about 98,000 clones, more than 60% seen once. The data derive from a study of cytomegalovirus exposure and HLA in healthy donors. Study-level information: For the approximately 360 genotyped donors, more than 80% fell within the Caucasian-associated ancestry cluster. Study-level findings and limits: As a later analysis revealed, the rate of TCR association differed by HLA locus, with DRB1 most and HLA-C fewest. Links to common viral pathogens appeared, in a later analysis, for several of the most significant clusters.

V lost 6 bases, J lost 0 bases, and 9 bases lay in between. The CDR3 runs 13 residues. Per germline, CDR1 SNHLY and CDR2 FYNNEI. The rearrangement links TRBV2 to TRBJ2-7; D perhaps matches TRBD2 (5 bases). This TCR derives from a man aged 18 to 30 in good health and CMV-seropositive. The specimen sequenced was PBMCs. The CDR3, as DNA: TGTGCCAGCAGGGAGGATGTCTCCTACGAGCAGTACTTC. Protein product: CASREDVSYEQYF.